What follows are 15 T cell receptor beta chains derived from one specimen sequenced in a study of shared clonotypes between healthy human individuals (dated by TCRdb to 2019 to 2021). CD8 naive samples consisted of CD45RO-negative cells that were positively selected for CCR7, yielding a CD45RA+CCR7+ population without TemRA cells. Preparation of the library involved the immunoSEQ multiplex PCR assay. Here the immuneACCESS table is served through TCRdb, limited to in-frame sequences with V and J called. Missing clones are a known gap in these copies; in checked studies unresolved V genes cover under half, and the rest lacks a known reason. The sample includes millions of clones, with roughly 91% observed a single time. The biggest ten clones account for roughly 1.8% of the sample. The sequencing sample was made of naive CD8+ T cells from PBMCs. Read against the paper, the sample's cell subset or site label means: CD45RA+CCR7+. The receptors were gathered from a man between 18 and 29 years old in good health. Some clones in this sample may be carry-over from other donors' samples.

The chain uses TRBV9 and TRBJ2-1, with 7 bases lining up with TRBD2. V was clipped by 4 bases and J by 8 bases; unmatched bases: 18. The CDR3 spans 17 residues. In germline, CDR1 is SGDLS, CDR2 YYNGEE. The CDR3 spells CASSTARGRAHVDEQFF. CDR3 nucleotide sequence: TGTGCCAGCAGCACGGCTAGAGGGAGGGCACACGTCGATGAGCAGTTCTTC.

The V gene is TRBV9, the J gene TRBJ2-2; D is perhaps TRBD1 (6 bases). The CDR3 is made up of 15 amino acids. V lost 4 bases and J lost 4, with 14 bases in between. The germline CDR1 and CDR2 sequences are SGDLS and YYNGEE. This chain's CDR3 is CASSPIARGTGELFF. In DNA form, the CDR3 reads TGTGCCAGCAGCCCGATAGCCAGGGGCACCGGGGAGCTGTTTTTT.

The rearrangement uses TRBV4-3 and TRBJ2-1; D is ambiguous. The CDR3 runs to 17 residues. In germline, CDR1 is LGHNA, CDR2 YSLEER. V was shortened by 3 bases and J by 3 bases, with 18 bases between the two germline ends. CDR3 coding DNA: TGCGCCAGCAGCCAGGACGTCTCACGAGAGCTCTACAATGAGCAGTTCTTC. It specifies CASSQDVSRELYNEQFF.

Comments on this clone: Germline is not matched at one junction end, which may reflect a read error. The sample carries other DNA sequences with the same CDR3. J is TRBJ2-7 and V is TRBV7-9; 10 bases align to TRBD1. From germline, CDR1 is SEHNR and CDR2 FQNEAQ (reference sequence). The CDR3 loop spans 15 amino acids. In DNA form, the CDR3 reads TGTGCCAGCAGCCTAGCCGGGACAGGGGCCTACGAGCAGTACTTC. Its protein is CASSLAGTGAYEQYF. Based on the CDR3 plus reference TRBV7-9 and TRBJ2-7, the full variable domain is DTGVSQNPRHKITKRGQNVTFRCDPISEHNRLYWYRQTLGQGPEFLTYFQNEAQLEKSRLLSDRFSAERPKGSFSTLEIQRTEQGDSAMYLCASSLAGTGAYEQYFGPGTRLTVT.

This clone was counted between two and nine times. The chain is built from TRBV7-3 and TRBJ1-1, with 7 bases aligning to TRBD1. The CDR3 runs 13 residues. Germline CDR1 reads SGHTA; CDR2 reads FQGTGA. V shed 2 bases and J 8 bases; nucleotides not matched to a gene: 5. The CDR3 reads CASSLGGQEEAFF. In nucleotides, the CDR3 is TGTGCCAGCAGCTTAGGTGGACAGGAAGAAGCTTTCTTT.

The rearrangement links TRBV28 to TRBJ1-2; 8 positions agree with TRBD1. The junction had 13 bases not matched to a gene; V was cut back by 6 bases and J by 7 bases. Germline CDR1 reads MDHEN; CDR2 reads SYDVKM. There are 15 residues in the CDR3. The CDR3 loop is CASRLDGTGASGYTF. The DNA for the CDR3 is TGTGCCAGCAGATTAGACGGGACAGGAGCTTCTGGCTACACCTTC.

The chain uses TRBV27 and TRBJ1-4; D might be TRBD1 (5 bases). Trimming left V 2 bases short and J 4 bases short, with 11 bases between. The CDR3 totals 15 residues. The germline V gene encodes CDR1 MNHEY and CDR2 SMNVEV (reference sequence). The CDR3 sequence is CASSLRAGLNEKLFF. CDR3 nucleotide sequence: TGTGCCAGCAGTTTAAGGGCAGGGCTTAATGAAAAACTGTTTTTT.

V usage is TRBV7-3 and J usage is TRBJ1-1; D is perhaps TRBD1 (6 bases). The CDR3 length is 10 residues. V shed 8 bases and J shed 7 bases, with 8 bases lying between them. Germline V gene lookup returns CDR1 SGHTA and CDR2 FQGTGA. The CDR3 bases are TGTGCCAGCGGACAGCTTGAAGCTTTCTTT. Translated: CASGQLEAFF.

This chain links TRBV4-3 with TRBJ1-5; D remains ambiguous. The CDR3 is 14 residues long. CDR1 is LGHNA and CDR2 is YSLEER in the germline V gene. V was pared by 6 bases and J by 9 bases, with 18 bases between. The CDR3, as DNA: TGCGCCAGCAGTCCGACGGTAGGCGGGTGGCCCCAGCATTTT. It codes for CASSPTVGGWPQHF.

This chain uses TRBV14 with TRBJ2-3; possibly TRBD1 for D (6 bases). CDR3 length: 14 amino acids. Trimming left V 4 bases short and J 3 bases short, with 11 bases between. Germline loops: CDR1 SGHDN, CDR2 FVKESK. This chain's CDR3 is CASSPYRVTDTQYF. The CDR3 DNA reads TGTGCCAGCAGCCCTTACAGGGTAACAGATACGCAGTATTTT.

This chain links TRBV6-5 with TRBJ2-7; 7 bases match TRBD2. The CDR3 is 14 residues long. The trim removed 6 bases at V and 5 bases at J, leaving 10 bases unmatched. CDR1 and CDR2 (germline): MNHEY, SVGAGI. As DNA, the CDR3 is TGTGCCAGCAGGACGAAACTAGCGCTGGACGAGCAGTACTTC. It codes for CASRTKLALDEQYF.

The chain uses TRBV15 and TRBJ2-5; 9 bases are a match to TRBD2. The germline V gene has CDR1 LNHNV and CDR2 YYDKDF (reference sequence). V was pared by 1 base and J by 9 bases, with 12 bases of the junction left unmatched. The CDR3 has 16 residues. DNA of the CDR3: TGTGCCACCAGCAGAGTTCAAGCGGGAGGATTGTCGTCCCAGTACTTC. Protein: CATSRVQAGGLSSQYF.

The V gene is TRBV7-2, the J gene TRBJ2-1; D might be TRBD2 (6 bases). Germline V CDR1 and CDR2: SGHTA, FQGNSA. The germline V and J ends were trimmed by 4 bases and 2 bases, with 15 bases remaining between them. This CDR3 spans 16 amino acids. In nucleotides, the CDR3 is TGTGCCAGCAGCTCCAGGACTATCAGGCCCTACAATGAGCAGTTCTTC. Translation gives CASSSRTIRPYNEQFF.

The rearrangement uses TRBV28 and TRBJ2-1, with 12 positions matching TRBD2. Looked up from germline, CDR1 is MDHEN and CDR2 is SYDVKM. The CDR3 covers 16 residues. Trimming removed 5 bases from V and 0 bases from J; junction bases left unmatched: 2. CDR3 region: CASSMGLAGSYNEQFF. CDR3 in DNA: TGTGCCAGCAGTATGGGACTAGCGGGCTCCTACAATGAGCAGTTCTTC. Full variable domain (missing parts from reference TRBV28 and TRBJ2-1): DVKVTQSSRYLVKRTGEKVFLECVQDMDHENMFWYRQDPGLGLRLIYFSYDVKMKEKGDIPEGYSVSREKKERFSLILESASTNQTSMYLCASSMGLAGSYNEQFFGPGTRLTVL.

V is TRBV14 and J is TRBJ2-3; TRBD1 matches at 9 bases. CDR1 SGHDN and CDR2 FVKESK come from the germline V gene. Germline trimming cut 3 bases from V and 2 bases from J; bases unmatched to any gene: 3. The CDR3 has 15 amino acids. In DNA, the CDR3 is TGTGCCAGCAGCCAGAGGGACAGGGCCACAGATACGCAGTATTTT. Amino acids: CASSQRDRATDTQYF.